The 7 T cell receptor beta chains below all came from one sample that was sequenced in a study of blood T cell repertoires in COVID-19. The table came from immunoSEQ multiplex PCR; TCRdb's copy has only in-frame clones and leaves some out. Among approximately 180,000 clones listed, around 85% were seen once. The sequencing sample was made of peripheral blood. All receptors derive from an older person with COVID-19, enrolled during active disease.

This chain joins TRBV19 and TRBJ2-7, with TRBD2 matching over 7 bases. Germline values: CDR1 LNHDA, CDR2 SQIVND (reference sequence). This CDR3 has 13 amino acids. With V trimmed by 0 bases and J by 9 bases, 5 bases remained unmatched. The CDR3: CASSIERGGRQYF. The CDR3 DNA reads as TGTGCCAGTAGTATAGAAAGGGGAGGGCGGCAGTACTTC.

The chain recombines TRBV7-2 with TRBJ2-3; D gene uncertain. The CDR3 loop spans 14 amino acids. The germline V and J ends were trimmed by 3 bases and 0 bases, with 7 bases remaining between them. The germline V gene encodes CDR1 SGHTA and CDR2 FQGNSA. The CDR3 spells CASSLQSSTDTQYF. The CDR3 coding sequence is TGTGCCAGCAGCTTGCAGTCTAGCACAGATACGCAGTATTTT.

The genes are TRBV4-2 and TRBJ2-5; possibly TRBD2 for D (5 bases). Trimming took off 0 bases at V and 2 bases at J, with 7 bases between the two ends. The germline V gene encodes CDR1 LGHNA and CDR2 YNFKEQ. The length of the CDR3 is 14 residues. The CDR3 sequence: CASSQEEEQETQYF. CDR3 DNA: TGTGCCAGCAGCCAAGAGGAGGAGCAAGAGACCCAGTACTTC.

This clone was detected only a few times. The chain has TRBV7-9 and TRBJ2-3; TRBD2 aligns across 12 bases. Germline lookup yields CDR1 SEHNR and CDR2 FQNEAQ (reference sequence). V was clipped by 5 bases and J by 2 bases; unmatched bases: 8. This CDR3 is 17 amino acids long. The CDR3 loop is CASSQPLAGGPTDTQYF. CDR3 bases: TGTGCCAGCAGCCAGCCCCTAGCGGGAGGGCCCACAGATACGCAGTATTTT. Looking up the rest from reference TRBV7-9 and TRBJ2-3 gives the full variable domain: DTGVSQNPRHKITKRGQNVTFRCDPISEHNRLYWYRQTLGQGPEFLTYFQNEAQLEKSRLLSDRFSAERPKGSFSTLEIQRTEQGDSAMYLCASSQPLAGGPTDTQYFGPGTRLTVL.

CDR3 protein: CASSRTDRAYEQYF. CDR3 bases: TGTGCCAGCAGTCGCACGGACAGGGCCTACGAGCAGTACTTC. V usage is TRBV6-5 and J usage is TRBJ2-7; 8 bases match TRBD1. With V trimmed by 5 bases and J by 2 bases, 5 bases remained unmatched. Germline lookup yields CDR1 MNHEY and CDR2 SVGAGI. This CDR3 region has 14 residues.

CDR3 DNA sequence: TGCGCCAGCAGCAGGGACAGGGGTTCACCCCTCCACTTT. Protein: CASSRDRGSPLHF. This rearrangement joins TRBV5-1 to TRBJ1-6; 10 bases are a match to TRBD1. CDR3 length: 13 residues. Germline V gene lookup returns CDR1 SGHRS and CDR2 YFSETQ. Germline trimming cut 4 bases from V and 9 bases from J; bases unmatched to any gene: 1.

The J gene is TRBJ1-1, the V gene TRBV27, with a tentative D call TRBD1 (6 bases). The CDR3 contains 13 residues. V was trimmed by 7 bases and J by 4 bases, leaving 13 bases between them. Germline V CDR1 and CDR2: MNHEY, SMNVEV (reference sequence). CDR3 residues: CASTRGGATEAFF. Here the CDR3 DNA reads TGTGCCAGCACCCGGGGGGGGGCCACTGAAGCTTTCTTT.